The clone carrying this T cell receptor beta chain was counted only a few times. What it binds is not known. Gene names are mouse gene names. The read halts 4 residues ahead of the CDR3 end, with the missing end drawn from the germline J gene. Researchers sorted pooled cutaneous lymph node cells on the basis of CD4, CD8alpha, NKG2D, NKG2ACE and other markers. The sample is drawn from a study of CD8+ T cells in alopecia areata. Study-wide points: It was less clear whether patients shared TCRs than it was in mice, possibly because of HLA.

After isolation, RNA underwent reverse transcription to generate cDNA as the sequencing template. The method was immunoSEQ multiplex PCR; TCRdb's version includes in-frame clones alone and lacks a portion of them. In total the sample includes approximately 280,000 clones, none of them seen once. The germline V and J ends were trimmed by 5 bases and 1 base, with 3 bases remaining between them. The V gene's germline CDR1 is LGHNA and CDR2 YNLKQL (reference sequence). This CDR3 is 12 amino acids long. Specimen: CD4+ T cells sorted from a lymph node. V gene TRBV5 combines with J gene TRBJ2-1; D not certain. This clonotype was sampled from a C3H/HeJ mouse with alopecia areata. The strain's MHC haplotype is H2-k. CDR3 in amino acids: CASSVNYAEQFF. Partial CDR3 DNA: TGTGCCAGCAGCGTGAACTATGCT.